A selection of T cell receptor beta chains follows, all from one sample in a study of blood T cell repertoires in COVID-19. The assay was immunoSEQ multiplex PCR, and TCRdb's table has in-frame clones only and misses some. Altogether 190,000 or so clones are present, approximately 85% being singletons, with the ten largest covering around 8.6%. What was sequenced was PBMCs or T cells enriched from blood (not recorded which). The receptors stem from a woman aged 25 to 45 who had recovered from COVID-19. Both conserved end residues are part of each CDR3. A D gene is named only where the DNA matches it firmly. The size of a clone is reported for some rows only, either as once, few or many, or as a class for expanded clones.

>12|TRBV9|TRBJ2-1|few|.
TGTGCCAGCAGCGAGGAAAGCGGCCGGCAGTTCTTC
CASSEESGRQFF
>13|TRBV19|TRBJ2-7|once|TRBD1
TGTGCCAGTAGTTCCGGGACAGCCTACGAGCAGTACTTC
CASSSGTAYEQYF
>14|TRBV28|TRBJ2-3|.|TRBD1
TGTGCCAGCAGGACAGGGGGCAACACAGATACGCAGTATTTT
CASRTGGNTDTQYF
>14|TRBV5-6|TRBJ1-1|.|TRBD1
TGTGCCAGCAGTGGGGACAGGGGAGGGACTGAAGCTTTCTTT
CASSGDRGGTEAFF
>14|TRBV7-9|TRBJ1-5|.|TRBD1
TGTGCCAGCAGCGCAGGACAGGGGTATCAGCCCCAGCATTTT
CASSAGQGYQPQHF
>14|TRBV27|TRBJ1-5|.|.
TGTGCCAGCAGTTCCGGACAGCTCAATCAGCCCCAGCATTTT
CASSSGQLNQPQHF
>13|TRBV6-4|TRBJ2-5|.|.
TGTGCCAGCAGCCGGGACTCACAAGAGACCCAGTACTTC
CASSRDSQETQYF
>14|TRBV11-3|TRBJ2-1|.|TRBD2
TGTGCCAGCAGCTTAGACCATCTAGCGGGAGAGCAGTTCTTC
CASSLDHLAGEQFF
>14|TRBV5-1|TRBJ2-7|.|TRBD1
TGCGCCAGCAGTAAGGAGACAGGGTTGGACGAGCAGTACTTC
CASSKETGLDEQYF
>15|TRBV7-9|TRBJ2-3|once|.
TGTGCCAGCAGCTTACAGGGCCGCGACACAGATACGCAGTATTTT
CASSLQGRDTDTQYF
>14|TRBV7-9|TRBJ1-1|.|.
TGTGCCAGCAGCTTAGGGGGGCCCGACACTGAAGCTTTCTTT
CASSLGGPDTEAFF
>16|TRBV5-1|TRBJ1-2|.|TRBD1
TGCGCCAGCAGCTCCGGGACAGGGAAAGGGGCCTATGGCTACACCTTC
CASSSGTGKGAYGYTF
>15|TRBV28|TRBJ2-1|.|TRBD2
TGTGCCAGCAGCCTAAGCGGGAGGGCCTACAATGAGCAGTTCTTC
CASSLSGRAYNEQFF
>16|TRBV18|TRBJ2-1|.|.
TGTGCCAGCTCACCCACGTGGAGGAGCTCCTACAATGAGCAGTTCTTC
CASSPTWRSSYNEQFF
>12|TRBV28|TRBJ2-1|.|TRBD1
TGTGCCAGCAGCAACACAGGGGATGAGCAGTTCTTC
CASSNTGDEQFF
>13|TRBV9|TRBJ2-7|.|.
TGTGCCAGCAGCGCGACTAGGTCCTACGAGCAGTACTTC
CASSATRSYEQYF
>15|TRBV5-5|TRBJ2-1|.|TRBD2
TGTGCCAGCAGCCCCTCTAGCGGAGGGTACAATGAGCAGTTCTTC
CASSPSSGGYNEQFF
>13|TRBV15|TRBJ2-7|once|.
TGTGCCACCAGCACCTACCCAAATTACGAGCAGTACTTC
CATSTYPNYEQYF
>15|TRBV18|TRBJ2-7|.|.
TGTGCCAGCTCACCATTACGGGATAGTACCTACGAGCAGTACTTC
CASSPLRDSTYEQYF
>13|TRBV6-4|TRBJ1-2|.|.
TGTGCCAGCAGTGACGGCAGTAACTATGGCTACACCTTC
CASSDGSNYGYTF
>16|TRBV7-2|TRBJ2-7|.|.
TGTGCCAGCAGCGTTTCCACCCAAATGCGCTCCTACGAGCAGTACTTC
CASSVSTQMRSYEQYF
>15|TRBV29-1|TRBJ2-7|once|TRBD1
TGCAGCGTGACACGGGGACAGGGCCTCTCCTACGAGCAGTACTTC
CSVTRGQGLSYEQYF
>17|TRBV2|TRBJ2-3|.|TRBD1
TGTGCCAGCAGTGGACAGGGAGATTGGATAAGCACAGATACGCAGTATTTT
CASSGQGDWISTDTQYF
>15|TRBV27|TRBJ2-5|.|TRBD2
TGTGCCAGCAGTTTAATCGGGGGGGCCCAAGAGACCCAGTACTTC
CASSLIGGAQETQYF
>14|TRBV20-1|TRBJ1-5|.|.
TGCAGTGCAAGTCAGGGGACGTTTCGTCAGCCCCAGCATTTT
CSASQGTFRQPQHF
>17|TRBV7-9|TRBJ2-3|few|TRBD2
TGTGCCAGCAGCCCCGGCTCGGCTAGCGGGGGATTAAATACGCAGTATTTT
CASSPGSASGGLNTQYF
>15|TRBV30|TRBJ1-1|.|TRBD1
TGTGCCTGGAACCCGGTGGACAGGGGTTACACTGAAGCTTTCTTT
CAWNPVDRGYTEAFF